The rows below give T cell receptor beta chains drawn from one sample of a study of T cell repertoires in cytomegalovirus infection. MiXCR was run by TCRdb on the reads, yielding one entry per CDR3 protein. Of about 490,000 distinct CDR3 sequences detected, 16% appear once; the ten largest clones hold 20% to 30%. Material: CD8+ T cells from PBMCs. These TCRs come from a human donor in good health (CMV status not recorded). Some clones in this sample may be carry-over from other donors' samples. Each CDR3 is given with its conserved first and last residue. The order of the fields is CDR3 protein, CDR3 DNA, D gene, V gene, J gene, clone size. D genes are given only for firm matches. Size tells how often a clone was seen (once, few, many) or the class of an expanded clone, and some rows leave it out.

CDR3: CASSRRGGEQFF
DNA: TGTGCCAGCAGCCGCAGGGGGGGTGAGCAGTTCTTC
D: -
V: TRBV7-8
J: TRBJ2-1
size: many

CDR3: CASSPRDRPFEAFF
DNA: TGTGCCAGCAGCCCCCGGGACCGACCCTTTGAAGCTTTCTTT
D: -
V: TRBV9
J: TRBJ1-1
size: -

CDR3: CASSLDSRTADTQYF
DNA: TGTGCCAGCAGCTTAGATAGTCGGACTGCAGATACGCAGTATTTT
D: -
V: TRBV11-2
J: TRBJ2-3
size: many

CDR3: CASSPAGVTYEQYF
DNA: TGTGCCAGCAGCCCTGCGGGGGTAACCTACGAGCAGTACTTC
D: TRBD2
V: TRBV27
J: TRBJ2-7
size: few

CDR3: CASTRTVDRGDEQYF
DNA: TGTGCCAGCACCCGCACCGTGGACAGGGGTGATGAGCAGTACTTC
D: TRBD1
V: TRBV7-6
J: TRBJ2-7
size: few

CDR3: CSARDQVGHLNTEAFF
DNA: TGCAGTGCTAGAGATCAGGTCGGCCACCTTAACACTGAAGCTTTCTTT
D: -
V: TRBV20-1
J: TRBJ1-1
size: few

CDR3: CASSESLAGALSSYNEQFF
DNA: TGTGCCAGCAGTGAATCGCTAGCGGGGGCCCTAAGCTCCTACAATGAGCAGTTCTTC
D: TRBD2
V: TRBV6-1
J: TRBJ2-1
size: few

CDR3: CASSPVVDIFNEQFF
DNA: TGTGCCAGCAGCCCCGTGGTAGATATCTTCAATGAGCAGTTCTTC
D: -
V: TRBV28
J: TRBJ2-1
size: few

CDR3: CASSQTGAYEQYF
DNA: TGTGCCAGCAGCCAGACAGGGGCCTACGAGCAGTACTTC
D: TRBD1
V: TRBV5-6
J: TRBJ2-7
size: many

CDR3: CASSLAGGGFEQFF
DNA: TGTGCCAGCAGCTTAGCGGGGGGGGGGTTTGAGCAGTTCTTC
D: TRBD2
V: TRBV7-3
J: TRBJ2-1
size: many

CDR3: CASAASGYVEQFF
DNA: TGTGCCAGCGCGGCTAGCGGGTATGTTGAGCAGTTCTTC
D: TRBD2
V: TRBV2
J: TRBJ2-1
size: -

CDR3: CASSPPRAGQGKRVTEAFF
DNA: TGTGCCAGCAGTCCGCCCCGGGCAGGTCAAGGAAAGAGGGTCACTGAAGCTTTCTTT
D: -
V: TRBV12-3/TRBV12-4
J: TRBJ1-1
size: many

CDR3: CASKFRNLLVSDTQYF
DNA: TGTGCCAGCAAATTCAGGAATTTGCTAGTTTCAGATACGCAGTATTTT
D: -
V: TRBV7-9
J: TRBJ2-3
size: many

CDR3: CASSAWPGQNTEAFF
DNA: TGTGCCAGCAGCGCCTGGCCGGGACAAAACACTGAAGCTTTCTTT
D: -
V: TRBV5-5
J: TRBJ1-1
size: -

CDR3: CAISESSDGANEKLFF
DNA: TGTGCCATCAGTGAGTCGTCGGACGGGGCTAATGAAAAACTGTTTTTT
D: -
V: TRBV10-3
J: TRBJ1-4
size: once

CDR3: CASSVGGGSDTEAFF
DNA: TGTGCCAGCAGCGTAGGGGGGGGCTCAGACACTGAAGCTTTCTTT
D: -
V: TRBV9
J: TRBJ1-1
size: -

CDR3: CSARSRLVASTDTQYF
DNA: TGCAGTGCTAGATCGCGACTAGTGGCAAGCACAGATACGCAGTATTTT
D: -
V: TRBV20-1
J: TRBJ2-3
size: -

CDR3: CATSRGLLAGTYNEQFF
DNA: TGTGCCACCAGCCGCGGACTACTAGCGGGAACCTACAATGAGCAGTTCTTC
D: TRBD2
V: TRBV15
J: TRBJ2-1
size: many

CDR3: CSVDGLAANTGELFF
DNA: TGCAGCGTTGACGGACTAGCGGCGAACACCGGGGAGCTGTTTTTT
D: TRBD2
V: TRBV29-1
J: TRBJ2-2
size: few

CDR3: CSVARDNQPQHF
DNA: TGCAGCGTTGCCCGGGACAATCAGCCCCAGCATTTT
D: -
V: TRBV29-1
J: TRBJ1-5
size: many

CDR3: CASSASGTGYSPLHF
DNA: TGTGCCAGCAGTGCCTCGGGGACAGGTTATTCACCCCTCCACTTT
D: TRBD1
V: TRBV9
J: TRBJ1-6
size: -

CDR3: CASSQDDRGRYEQYF
DNA: TGCGCCAGCAGCCAAGATGACAGGGGGCGCTACGAGCAGTACTTC
D: TRBD1
V: TRBV4-1
J: TRBJ2-7
size: -

CDR3: CASSRGPYGGPYEQYF
DNA: TGTGCCAGCAGCCGTGGGCCGTATGGGGGACCCTACGAGCAGTACTTC
D: -
V: TRBV14
J: TRBJ2-7
size: many

CDR3: CASGLSRYTEAFF
DNA: TGTGCTAGTGGTTTGTCCCGATACACTGAAGCTTTCTTT
D: -
V: TRBV12-5
J: TRBJ1-1
size: many

CDR3: CSARDQASSGPKLGAYEQYF
DNA: TGCAGTGCTAGAGATCAGGCCTCTAGCGGGCCTAAGCTCGGCGCCTACGAGCAGTACTTC
D: TRBD2
V: TRBV20-1
J: TRBJ2-7
size: -

CDR3: CASTTGLLGAFF
DNA: TGTGCCAGTACCACAGGGCTCTTAGGAGCTTTCTTT
D: -
V: TRBV12-3/TRBV12-4
J: TRBJ1-1
size: few

CDR3: CSAPAPAAGGYNEQFF
DNA: TGCAGTGCTCCTGCCCCCGCGGCGGGAGGGTACAATGAGCAGTTCTTC
D: TRBD2
V: TRBV20-1
J: TRBJ2-1
size: few

CDR3: CTSSVEGQPNTEAFF
DNA: TGTACCAGCAGCGTAGAGGGGCAGCCGAACACTGAAGCTTTCTTT
D: -
V: TRBV9
J: TRBJ1-1
size: -

CDR3: CASSSDRTLWETQYF
DNA: TGTGCCAGCAGTTCCGACAGGACTTTGTGGGAGACCCAGTACTTC
D: -
V: TRBV27
J: TRBJ2-5
size: few

CDR3: CSVEGQLRNTEAFF
DNA: TGCAGCGTTGAGGGACAGCTAAGGAACACTGAAGCTTTCTTT
D: TRBD1
V: TRBV29-1
J: TRBJ1-1
size: few

CDR3: CASSLVAGGYGYTF
DNA: TGTGCCAGCAGCTTAGTAGCAGGGGGCTATGGCTACACCTTC
D: TRBD1
V: TRBV7-8
J: TRBJ1-2
size: many

CDR3: CASSQGQFSNQPQHF
DNA: TGTGCCAGCAGCCAAGGACAGTTTAGCAATCAGCCCCAGCATTTT
D: -
V: TRBV6-5
J: TRBJ1-5
size: few

CDR3: CASSLDGSGVRNNEQFF
DNA: TGTGCCAGCAGCTTAGATGGTAGCGGGGTTCGGAACAATGAGCAGTTCTTC
D: TRBD2
V: TRBV7-2
J: TRBJ2-1
size: many

CDR3: CASSYVSRTTEAFF
DNA: TGTGCCAGCAGTTATGTGTCAAGAACAACTGAAGCTTTCTTT
D: -
V: TRBV6-2/TRBV6-3
J: TRBJ1-1
size: many

CDR3: CASSSSASPQGALGDQPQHF
DNA: TGTGCCAGCAGTTCTTCTGCTAGCCCTCAAGGGGCCCTGGGTGATCAGCCCCAGCATTTT
D: -
V: TRBV12-3/TRBV12-4
J: TRBJ1-5
size: many

CDR3: CASSLERGDGFTF
DNA: TGTGCCAGCAGCTTAGAGCGGGGGGATGGCTTCACCTTC
D: -
V: TRBV7-4
J: TRBJ1-2
size: -

CDR3: CASSSLGREIYGYTF
DNA: TGTGCCAGCAGTTCCCTGGGACGGGAAATCTATGGCTACACCTTC
D: -
V: TRBV28
J: TRBJ1-2
size: few